This T cell receptor (beta chain) was found in a study of blood T cell repertoires in COVID-19. At the level of the study: Both acute and convalescent COVID-19 samples were obtained from the United States, Italy and Spain. Sources were T cells, B-cell-depleted T cells, or PBMCs; the material itself was cDNA or gDNA.

The authors' processing: Counts of nucleated cells, estimated from reference gene primer amplification, were obtained. Clones were read by immunoSEQ multiplex PCR, and TCRdb kept only the in-frame ones, dropping some. The V and J calls and the clone size are those of that table, but D and trimming were determined from the DNA. Found here are roughly 250,000 clones, approximately 86% of them singletons; the top ten hold around 6.8%. This clone was found once. Material for sequencing was peripheral blood. The TCR originated in a woman aged 55-70 years with active or convalescent COVID-19.

As DNA, the CDR3 is TGTGCCAGCTCTCCCCGGGACAGGGACCTGTATAATTCACCCCTCCACTTT. Its protein product is CASSPRDRDLYNSPLHF. V gene TRBV18 combines with J gene TRBJ1-6; 9 positions agree with TRBD1. Per the germline V gene, CDR1 is KGHSH and CDR2 is LQKENI. V lost 6 bases, J lost 4 bases, and 10 bases stayed unmatched. This CDR3 is built from 17 residues.